This record concerns one T cell receptor beta chain sequence. The data were obtained in a study of blood T cell repertoires in COVID-19. Measured with immunoSEQ multiplex PCR; TCRdb has only the in-frame clones, and not every one. The sample holds roughly 320,000 clones; more than 85% are singletons and the top ten take roughly 1.3%. The CDR3 covers 13 residues. Per the germline V gene, CDR1 is LNHDA and CDR2 is SQIVND (reference sequence). Trimming left V 5 bases short and J 0 bases short, with 7 bases between. The chain is built from TRBV19 and TRBJ1-2; D gene ambiguous. Sequenced: peripheral blood. The TCR comes from a man aged 65 to 85 with acute or convalescent COVID-19. The CDR3 DNA reads as TGTGCCAGTAGTCCCCAGGCTAACTATGGCTACACCTTC. Residues: CASSPQANYGYTF.